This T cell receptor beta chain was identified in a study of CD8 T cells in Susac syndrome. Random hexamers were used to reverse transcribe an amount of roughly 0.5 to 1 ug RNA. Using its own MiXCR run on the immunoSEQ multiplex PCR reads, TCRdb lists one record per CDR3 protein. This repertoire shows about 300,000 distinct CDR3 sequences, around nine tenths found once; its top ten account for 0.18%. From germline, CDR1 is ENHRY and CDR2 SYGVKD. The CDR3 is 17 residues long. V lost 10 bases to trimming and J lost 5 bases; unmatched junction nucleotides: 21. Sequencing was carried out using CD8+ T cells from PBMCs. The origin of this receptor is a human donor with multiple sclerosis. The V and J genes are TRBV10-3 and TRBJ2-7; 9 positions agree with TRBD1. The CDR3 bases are TGTGCCACCAAACCGGGACAGGGACTTTTTGGCGTTCACGAGCAGTACTTC. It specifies CATKPGQGLFGVHEQYF.